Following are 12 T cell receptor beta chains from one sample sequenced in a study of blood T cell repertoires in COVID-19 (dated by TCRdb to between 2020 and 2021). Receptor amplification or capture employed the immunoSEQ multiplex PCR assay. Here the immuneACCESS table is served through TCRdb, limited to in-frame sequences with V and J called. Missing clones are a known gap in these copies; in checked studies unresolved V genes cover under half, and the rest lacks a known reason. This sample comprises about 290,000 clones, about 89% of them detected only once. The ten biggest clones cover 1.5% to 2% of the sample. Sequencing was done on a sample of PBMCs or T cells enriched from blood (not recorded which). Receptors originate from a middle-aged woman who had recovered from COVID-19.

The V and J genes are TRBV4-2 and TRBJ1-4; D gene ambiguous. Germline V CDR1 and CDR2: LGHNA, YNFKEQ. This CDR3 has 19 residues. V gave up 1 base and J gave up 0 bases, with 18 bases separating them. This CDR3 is CASSQGPWQRDATNEKLFF. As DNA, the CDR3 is TGTGCCAGCAGCCAAGGGCCCTGGCAGAGGGATGCAACTAATGAAAAACTGTTTTTT.

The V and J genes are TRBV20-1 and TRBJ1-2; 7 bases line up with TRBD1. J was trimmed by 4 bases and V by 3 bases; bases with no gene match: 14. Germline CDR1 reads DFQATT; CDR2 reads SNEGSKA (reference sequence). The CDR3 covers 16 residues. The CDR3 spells CSASHGRGGEIYGYTF. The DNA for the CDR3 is TGCAGTGCTAGTCATGGTAGAGGGGGCGAGATCTATGGCTACACCTTC.

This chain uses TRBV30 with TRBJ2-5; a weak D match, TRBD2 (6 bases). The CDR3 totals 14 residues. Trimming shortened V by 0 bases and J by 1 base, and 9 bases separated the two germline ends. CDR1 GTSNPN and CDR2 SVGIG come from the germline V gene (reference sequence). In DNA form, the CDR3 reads TGTGCCTGGAGTGTCCCGGGACTCCAAGAGACCCAGTACTTC. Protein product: CAWSVPGLQETQYF.

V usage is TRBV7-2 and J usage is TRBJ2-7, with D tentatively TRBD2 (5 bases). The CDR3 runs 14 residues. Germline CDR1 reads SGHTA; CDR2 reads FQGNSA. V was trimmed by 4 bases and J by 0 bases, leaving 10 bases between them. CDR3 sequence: CASSSPGISYEQYF. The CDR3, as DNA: TGTGCCAGCAGCTCTCCGGGGATCTCCTACGAGCAGTACTTC. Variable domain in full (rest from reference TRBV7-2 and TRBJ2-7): GAGVSQSPSNKVTEKGKDVELRCDPISGHTALYWYRQSLGQGLEFLIYFQGNSAPDKSGLPSDRFSAERTGGSVSTLTIQRTQQEDSAVYLCASSSPGISYEQYFGPGTRLTVT.

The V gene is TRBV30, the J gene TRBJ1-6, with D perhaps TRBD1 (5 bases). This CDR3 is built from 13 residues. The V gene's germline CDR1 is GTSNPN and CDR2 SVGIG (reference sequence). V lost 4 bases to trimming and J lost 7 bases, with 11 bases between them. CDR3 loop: CAWTGYENSPLHF. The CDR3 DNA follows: TGTGCCTGGACAGGGTATGAGAATTCACCCCTCCACTTT.

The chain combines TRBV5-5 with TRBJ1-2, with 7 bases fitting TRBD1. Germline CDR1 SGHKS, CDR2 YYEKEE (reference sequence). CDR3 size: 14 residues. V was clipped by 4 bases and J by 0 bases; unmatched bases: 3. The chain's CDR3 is CASSGTVTNYGYTF. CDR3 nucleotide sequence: TGTGCCAGCAGCGGGACAGTGACTAACTATGGCTACACCTTC.

The DNA for the CDR3 is TGTGCCAGCAGCTTAGAGGGACAGGGCTCCTACGAGCAGTACTTC. It yields the protein CASSLEGQGSYEQYF. The J gene is TRBJ2-7, the V gene TRBV7-2; 9 nucleotides agree with TRBD1. The germline V gene has CDR1 SGHTA and CDR2 FQGNSA. Trimming removed 1 base from V and 0 bases from J; junction bases left unmatched: 1. CDR3 length: 15 residues.

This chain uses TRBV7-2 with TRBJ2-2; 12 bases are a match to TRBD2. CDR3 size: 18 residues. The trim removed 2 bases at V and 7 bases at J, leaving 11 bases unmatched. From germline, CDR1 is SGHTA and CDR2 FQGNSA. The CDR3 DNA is TGTGCCAGCAGCTTAAAAGGACTAGCGGGAATGATCGGCGGGGAGCTGTTTTTT. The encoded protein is CASSLKGLAGMIGGELFF.

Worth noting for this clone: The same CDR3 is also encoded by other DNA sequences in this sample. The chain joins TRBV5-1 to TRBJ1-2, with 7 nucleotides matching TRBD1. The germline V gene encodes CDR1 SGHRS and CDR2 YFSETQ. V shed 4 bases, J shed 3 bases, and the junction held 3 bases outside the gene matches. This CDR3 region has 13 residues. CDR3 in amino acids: CASSTDRDYGYTF. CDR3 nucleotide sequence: TGCGCCAGCAGCACCGACAGGGACTATGGCTACACCTTC.

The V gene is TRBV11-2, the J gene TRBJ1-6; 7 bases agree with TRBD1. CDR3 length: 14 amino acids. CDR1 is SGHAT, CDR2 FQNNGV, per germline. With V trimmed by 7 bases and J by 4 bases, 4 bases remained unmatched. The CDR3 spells CASTLTGYNSPLHF. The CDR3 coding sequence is TGTGCCAGCACCCTGACAGGGTATAATTCACCCCTCCACTTT.

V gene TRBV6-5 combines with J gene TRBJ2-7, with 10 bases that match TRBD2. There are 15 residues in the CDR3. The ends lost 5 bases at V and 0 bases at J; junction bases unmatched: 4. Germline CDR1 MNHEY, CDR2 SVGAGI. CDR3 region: CASSPPSGGSYEQYF. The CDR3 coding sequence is TGTGCCAGCAGTCCCCCTAGCGGGGGCTCCTACGAGCAGTACTTC.

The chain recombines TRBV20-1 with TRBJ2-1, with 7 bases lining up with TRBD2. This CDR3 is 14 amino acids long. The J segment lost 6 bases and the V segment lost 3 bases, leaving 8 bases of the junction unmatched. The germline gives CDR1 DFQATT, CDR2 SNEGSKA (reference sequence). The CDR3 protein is CSASKSAGPNEQFF. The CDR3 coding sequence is TGCAGTGCTAGTAAGTCAGCGGGGCCCAATGAGCAGTTCTTC.